Following are 26 T cell receptor beta chains from one sample sequenced in a study of shared T cell receptors in the human thymus. The table came from immunoSEQ multiplex PCR; TCRdb's copy has only in-frame clones and leaves some out. Among 700,000 or so clones, approximately 83% were seen once, and the ten largest hold roughly 0.01%. The same specimen was also included in a second study, on human thymus T cells.

The sample taken for sequencing was thymocytes. The source is a girl under three years old with a congenital heart defect.

V is TRBV7-9 and J is TRBJ2-2, with TRBD2 as a possible D gene (7 bases). V dropped 5 bases and J dropped 3 bases, with 13 bases sitting between them. The CDR3 spans 15 residues. Germline loops: CDR1 SEHNR, CDR2 FQNEAQ (reference sequence). The CDR3 spells CASSEAGAYTGELFF. DNA for the CDR3: TGTGCCAGCAGCGAGGCGGGGGCTTACACCGGGGAGCTGTTTTTT.

The CDR3 loop reads CASYKLGLKETQYF. The CDR3 region has the DNA TGTGCCAGCTATAAATTGGGCCTAAAAGAGACCCAGTACTTC. The genes are TRBV6-5 and TRBJ2-5, with unresolved D. The CDR3 runs to 14 residues. Trimming stripped 8 bases from V and 3 bases from J, with 16 bases between. Germline V lookup: CDR1 MNHEY, CDR2 SVGAGI.

The J gene is TRBJ1-1, the V gene TRBV6-6, with TRBD1 matching over 8 bases. Germline V gene lookup returns CDR1 MNHNY and CDR2 SVGAGI (reference sequence). The V gene end was trimmed by 6 bases and the J gene end by 5 bases; junction bases not matched to a gene: 8. The CDR3 is 14 residues long. CDR3 region: CASRDTGGGTEAFF. CDR3 DNA sequence: TGTGCCAGCAGAGACACAGGGGGAGGGACTGAAGCTTTCTTT.

The rearrangement joins TRBV6-5 to TRBJ2-2; D is ambiguous. The CDR3 loop spans 14 amino acids. V gave up 6 bases and J gave up 0 bases, with 8 bases separating them. CDR1 and CDR2 (germline): MNHEY, SVGAGI. The chain's CDR3 is CASRNIANTGELFF. The CDR3, as DNA: TGTGCCAGCAGGAACATCGCGAACACCGGGGAGCTGTTTTTT.

This clone was counted a single time. This sequence joins TRBV7-3 and TRBJ2-2, with 7 bases aligning to TRBD2. The V gene's germline CDR1 is SGHTA and CDR2 FQGTGA. J lost 5 bases, V lost 1 base, and 1 base had no gene match. CDR3 size: 14 residues. The CDR3 reads CASSLRGGTGELFF. The CDR3 DNA reads as TGTGCCAGCAGCTTAAGGGGAGGGACCGGGGAGCTGTTTTTT.

The J gene is TRBJ1-3, the V gene TRBV6-5, with D uncertain. The CDR3 spans 13 residues. V shed 5 bases and J shed 2 bases, with 7 bases lying between them. In germline, CDR1 is MNHEY, CDR2 SVGAGI. The CDR3 DNA sequence: TGTGCCAGCAGTGTCTGGCCTGGAAACACCATATATTTT. Encoded protein: CASSVWPGNTIYF.

The chain employs TRBV25-1 and TRBJ2-7; 7 nucleotides align to TRBD1. Unmatched junction bases numbered 8, after V lost 3 bases and J lost 3 bases. The CDR3 sequence is 15 residues long. In germline, CDR1 is MGHDK, CDR2 SYGVNS. The CDR3 here is CASSEGSGQFYEQYF. The CDR3 DNA follows: TGTGCCAGCAGTGAGGGGTCGGGACAGTTCTACGAGCAGTACTTC.

The rearrangement links TRBV15 to TRBJ2-2; TRBD1 matches 10 bases. This CDR3 is 17 amino acids long. Per germline, CDR1 LNHNV and CDR2 YYDKDF (reference sequence). With V trimmed by 1 base and J by 5 bases, 7 bases remained unmatched. The DNA for the CDR3 is TGTGCCACCAGCAGAGGGGACAGGGGTCCGTCGACCGGGGAGCTGTTTTTT. This encodes CATSRGDRGPSTGELFF.

This chain links TRBV13 with TRBJ2-7, with a tentative D call TRBD2 (5 bases). This CDR3 region has 10 residues. Looked up from germline, CDR1 is PRHDT and CDR2 is FYEKMQ (reference sequence). V was clipped by 8 bases and J by 7 bases, with 9 bases between them. CDR3 amino acids: CASGGGEQYF. The CDR3 DNA is TGTGCCAGCGGAGGTGGGGAGCAGTACTTC.

This chain uses TRBV7-2 with TRBJ2-1; 11 bases align to TRBD2. V was pared by 6 bases and J by 12 bases, with 16 bases of the junction left unmatched. The CDR3 runs to 16 residues. The germline V gene encodes CDR1 SGHTA and CDR2 FQGNSA. The CDR3 region is CASRILAGGPSSAQFF. The CDR3 DNA sequence: TGTGCCAGCAGGATCTTAGCGGGGGGGCCGAGCTCGGCGCAGTTCTTC.

The chain joins TRBV13 to TRBJ1-1; D perhaps matches TRBD1 (5 bases). CDR1 is PRHDT, CDR2 FYEKMQ, per germline (reference sequence). With 6 bases removed from V and 7 bases from J, the gap between germline ends came to 24 bases. This CDR3 spans 16 amino acids. The CDR3 DNA reads as TGTGCCAGCAGAGCTGTCCCCGGGGGTAACACTGGTGAAGCTTTCTTT. This encodes CASRAVPGGNTGEAFF.

V gene TRBV5-1 combines with J gene TRBJ1-1, with TRBD1 matching over 7 bases. The CDR3 runs to 14 residues. The germline CDR1 and CDR2 sequences are SGHRS and YFSETQ. V gave up 5 bases and J gave up 4 bases; unmatched junction bases: 8. The CDR3 spells CASRDRSRGTEAFF. In DNA form, the CDR3 reads TGCGCCAGCAGGGACAGGTCTCGGGGCACTGAAGCTTTCTTT.

This chain links TRBV5-6 with TRBJ1-1, with a weak D call TRBD1 (6 bases). Trimming left V 3 bases short and J 7 bases short, with 22 bases between. Germline values: CDR1 SGHDT, CDR2 YYEEEE. The CDR3 totals 16 residues. The CDR3 DNA is TGTGCCAGCAGCTATTCCCTACACAGGGCACTTGGTGAAGCTTTCTTT. This sequence encodes CASSYSLHRALGEAFF.

V is TRBV11-2 and J is TRBJ2-3; 7 positions match TRBD1. CDR1 and CDR2 from the germline V gene are SGHAT and FQNNGV. V gave up 4 bases and J gave up 6 bases; unmatched junction bases: 10. The CDR3 totals 15 residues. CDR3 in amino acids: CASSSATGPGDTQYF. The CDR3 DNA is TGTGCCAGCAGCTCGGCGACAGGGCCAGGGGATACGCAGTATTTT.

The chain links TRBV19 to TRBJ2-7, with TRBD2 matching 8 bases. Trimming cost V 5 bases and J 3 bases; bases outside gene matches: 6. CDR3 length equals 14 residues. Germline CDR1 is LNHDA and CDR2 is SQIVND (reference sequence). The CDR3 reads CASSFSGEVYEQYF. CDR3 nucleotides: TGTGCCAGTAGTTTTAGCGGGGAAGTCTACGAGCAGTACTTC.

The CDR3 bases are TGTGCCAGCAGCCAAGAGACCCGAGGGGGCGAGGGGGCCAACGTCCTGACTTTC. Its protein is CASSQETRGGEGANVLTF. The chain couples TRBV14 to TRBJ2-6; 7 bases line up with TRBD1. The length of the CDR3 is 18 residues. The J segment lost 4 bases and the V segment lost 0 bases, leaving 9 bases of the junction unmatched. The germline CDR1 and CDR2 sequences are SGHDN and FVKESK.

The J gene is TRBJ1-1, the V gene TRBV12-5, with D perhaps matching TRBD1 (5 bases). V was trimmed by 0 bases and J by 5 bases, leaving 19 bases between them. This CDR3 region has 17 residues. Germline CDR1 LGHNT, CDR2 FRNRAP. The CDR3 loop is CASGLVPRGADDTEAFF. The CDR3 DNA reads as TGTGCTAGTGGTTTGGTACCAAGGGGCGCGGATGATACTGAAGCTTTCTTT.

The chain recombines TRBV4-3 with TRBJ2-5; TRBD2 is a possible D gene (7 bases). In germline, CDR1 is LGHNA, CDR2 YSLEER. This CDR3 spans 17 amino acids. Trimming removed 2 bases from V and 5 bases from J, with 21 bases in between. The CDR3 spells CASSQSTLRGAGETQYF. DNA for the CDR3: TGCGCCAGCAGCCAAAGCACACTCCGGGGGGCCGGGGAGACCCAGTACTTC.

This sequence joins TRBV7-2 and TRBJ1-1; possible D gene TRBD1, 5 bases. Germline V gene lookup returns CDR1 SGHTA and CDR2 FQGNSA. CDR3 length equals 15 residues. V gave up 5 bases and J gave up 1 base, with 14 bases separating them. Written as DNA, the CDR3 is TGTGCCAGCAGCCCCAGACAGCCCTGGAACACTGAAGCTTTCTTT. It is translated as CASSPRQPWNTEAFF.

The V gene is TRBV11-2, the J gene TRBJ1-1, with unresolved D. Germline loops: CDR1 SGHAT, CDR2 FQNNGV. The V and J ends lost 2 bases and 4 bases respectively, with 20 bases between them. The CDR3 covers 17 residues. Written as DNA, the CDR3 is TGTGCCAGCAGCTTATGGGTGACAACCCCTCTTACCACTGAAGCTTTCTTT. Encoded protein: CASSLWVTTPLTTEAFF.

This clone was counted once. The CDR3: CASSLIGITEAGHTDTQYF. CDR3 nucleotides: TGTGCCAGCAGCTTGATTGGGATTACTGAGGCGGGGCACACAGATACGCAGTATTTT. This rearrangement joins TRBV5-5 to TRBJ2-3; possibly TRBD2 for D (6 bases). This CDR3 comprises 19 residues. The germline V and J ends were trimmed by 1 base and 2 bases, with 23 bases remaining between them. Germline loops: CDR1 SGHKS, CDR2 YYEKEE (reference sequence).

This clone was found a few times. This chain uses TRBV5-1 with TRBJ2-1; 11 nucleotides align to TRBD2. This CDR3 contains 20 residues. The germline V gene has CDR1 SGHRS and CDR2 YFSETQ. V trimming: 4 bases; J trimming: 0 bases; junction bases outside the gene matches: 15. The CDR3 DNA reads as TGCGCCAGCAGCGACCTACTAGCGGGGGACTCTTATAGCTCCTACAATGAGCAGTTCTTC. The encoded protein is CASSDLLAGDSYSSYNEQFF.

This clone appeared a few times. J is TRBJ1-6 and V is TRBV11-2; 7 positions match TRBD1. Germline CDR1 is SGHAT and CDR2 is FQNNGV. The CDR3 runs 15 residues. V lost 6 bases to trimming and J lost 9 bases; unmatched junction nucleotides: 11. CDR3 residues: CASRGTVRMGSPLHF. The CDR3 nucleotides are TGTGCCAGCAGGGGGACAGTCCGGATGGGTTCACCCCTCCACTTT.

The V call is TRBV6-1, the J call TRBJ2-3, with 15 bases fitting TRBD2. Trimming removed 4 bases from V and 0 bases from J; junction bases left unmatched: 5. CDR1 MNHNS and CDR2 SASEGT come from the germline V gene. This CDR3 region has 18 residues. CDR3 nucleotides: TGTGCCAGCAGTGCCGGGACTAGCGGGGGGTCTAGCACAGATACGCAGTATTTT. It yields the protein CASSAGTSGGSSTDTQYF.

The chain employs TRBV2 and TRBJ2-5; 9 bases line up with TRBD2. The CDR3 is made up of 15 amino acids. The J segment lost 4 bases and the V segment lost 8 bases, leaving 11 bases of the junction unmatched. Germline assignment: CDR1 SNHLY and CDR2 FYNNEI. The CDR3 sequence: CASGIQAGGTETQYF. The CDR3 region has the DNA TGTGCCAGCGGTATCCAAGCGGGGGGCACAGAGACCCAGTACTTC.

The chain carries TRBV4-3 and TRBJ1-1; 9 nucleotides line up with TRBD1. Germline V lookup: CDR1 LGHNA, CDR2 YSLEER. This CDR3 has 17 amino acids. Trimming took 0 bases from V and 5 from J; bases not matched to a gene: 10. The CDR3 loop is CASSQEDRGGIGTEAFF. The CDR3 bases are TGCGCCAGCAGCCAAGAGGACAGGGGAGGAATCGGGACTGAAGCTTTCTTT.